This T cell receptor beta chain was identified in a study of blood T cell repertoires in COVID-19. Whole-study context: The study drew acute and convalescent COVID-19 samples from the United States, Italy and Spain. T cells, B-cell-depleted T cells, or PBMCs provided the cDNA or gDNA that served as material.

As processed by the authors: Reference gene primers were amplified, and this amplification served to estimate nucleated cell counts. Sequencing was performed with immunoSEQ multiplex PCR; in TCRdb, only in-frame clones are kept and a portion is missing. V and J calls and clone size are as listed in that table; D and trimming were resolved from the DNA. The profile shows 100,000 to 150,000 clones, roughly 90% of them singletons. Sequenced sample: peripheral blood. This receptor was obtained from a man in his fifties or sixties with acute or convalescent COVID-19.

This chain's CDR3 is CSASKLAGAYEQYF. The DNA of the CDR3 is TGCAGTGCTAGTAAACTAGCGGGAGCCTACGAGCAGTACTTC. V gene TRBV20-1 combines with J gene TRBJ2-7, with TRBD2 identical over 11 bases. Germline CDR1 DFQATT, CDR2 SNEGSKA (reference sequence). The CDR3 is 14 residues long. V dropped 3 bases and J dropped 2; count of bases not matched to a gene: 3.